The 8 T cell receptor beta chains below all came from one sample that was sequenced in a study of monozygotic twins with cystic fibrosis. Using immunoSEQ multiplex PCR, the repertoire was profiled, and TCRdb retains in-frame clones only, with some absent. Here the sample spans 30,000 or so clones, 96% being singletons. The sequenced sample was blood. These receptors all come from a girl aged 2-15 years with cystic fibrosis.

The chain joins TRBV4-1 to TRBJ1-1; D gene uncertain. The V and J ends lost 1 base and 0 bases respectively, with 12 bases between them. CDR1 is MGHRA and CDR2 is YSYEKL in the germline V gene. The CDR3 is made up of 16 amino acids. CDR3 nucleotides: TGCGCCAGCAGCCAAGTTTCGGGGAAAATGAACACTGAAGCTTTCTTT. This gives the protein CASSQVSGKMNTEAFF.

The chain recombines TRBV30 with TRBJ1-5, with D possibly matching TRBD1 (5 bases). This CDR3 spans 15 amino acids. V was clipped by 2 bases and J by 8 bases, with 19 bases between them. Per the germline V gene, CDR1 is GTSNPN and CDR2 is SVGIG (reference sequence). The CDR3 is CAWSQGLGFVEPQHF. Written as DNA, the CDR3 is TGTGCCTGGAGTCAGGGACTGGGCTTCGTGGAGCCCCAGCATTTT.

The CDR3 nucleotides read TGTGCCAGCAGCTTGAGGGCCGACCGTAGCTCCTACGAGCAGTACTTC. As protein: CASSLRADRSSYEQYF. The chain carries TRBV5-4 and TRBJ2-7; D call uncertain. The CDR3 runs 16 residues. Germline CDR1 and CDR2: SGHNT and YYREEE (reference sequence). Between the trimmed V and J ends, which lost 1 base and 0 bases, there was a span of 14 bases.

J is TRBJ2-3 and V is TRBV4-1; D ambiguous. Trimming cost V 1 base and J 6 bases, with 5 bases left between them. CDR3 length: 12 residues. Germline values: CDR1 MGHRA, CDR2 YSYEKL. CDR3 sequence reads: CASSQVEDTQYF. The CDR3 DNA sequence: TGCGCCAGCAGCCAAGTTGAGGATACGCAGTATTTT.

This clone was found once. The chain joins TRBV28 to TRBJ1-5; TRBD1 matches 7 bases. Germline V gives CDR1 MDHEN, CDR2 SYDVKM. The CDR3 has 19 amino acids. The V gene end was trimmed by 6 bases and the J gene end by 2 bases; junction bases not matched to a gene: 19. CDR3 sequence: CASSPFLAGGEVGNQPQHF. The CDR3 DNA reads TGTGCCAGCAGCCCCTTTCTTGCAGGGGGTGAGGTGGGCAATCAGCCCCAGCATTTT. Full variable domain (remainder filled in from reference TRBV28 and TRBJ1-5): DVKVTQSSRYLVKRTGEKVFLECVQDMDHENMFWYRQDPGLGLRLIYFSYDVKMKEKGDIPEGYSVSREKKERFSLILESASTNQTSMYLCASSPFLAGGEVGNQPQHFGDGTRLSIL.

The gene calls are TRBV25-1 and TRBJ1-1, with 9 bases identical to TRBD1. This CDR3 is 15 amino acids long. J lost 3 bases, V lost 3 bases, and 5 bases had no gene match. Germline CDR1 and CDR2: MGHDK and SYGVNS. The CDR3 is CASSEGQGFHTEAFF. The CDR3 bases are TGTGCCAGCAGTGAGGGACAGGGCTTTCACACTGAAGCTTTCTTT.

This chain connects TRBV2 to TRBJ1-5; D gene ambiguous. Trimming removed 7 bases from V and 1 base from J, with 14 bases in between. CDR1 SNHLY and CDR2 FYNNEI come from the germline V gene. The length of the CDR3 is 15 residues. The CDR3 DNA follows: TGTGCCAGCACTGTGGAGCGAATGAGCAATCAGCCCCAGCATTTT. It codes for CASTVERMSNQPQHF.

V gene TRBV12-5 combines with J gene TRBJ2-5; tentative D call: TRBD2 (6 bases). The CDR3 has 17 amino acids. The V end was cut by 0 bases, the J end by 5 bases, with 19 bases between. The germline CDR1 and CDR2 sequences are LGHNT and FRNRAP. Here the CDR3 DNA reads TGTGCTAGTGGTTTGGTACTGGGGGACTCCCCTCCGGAGACCCAGTACTTC. Protein sequence: CASGLVLGDSPPETQYF.